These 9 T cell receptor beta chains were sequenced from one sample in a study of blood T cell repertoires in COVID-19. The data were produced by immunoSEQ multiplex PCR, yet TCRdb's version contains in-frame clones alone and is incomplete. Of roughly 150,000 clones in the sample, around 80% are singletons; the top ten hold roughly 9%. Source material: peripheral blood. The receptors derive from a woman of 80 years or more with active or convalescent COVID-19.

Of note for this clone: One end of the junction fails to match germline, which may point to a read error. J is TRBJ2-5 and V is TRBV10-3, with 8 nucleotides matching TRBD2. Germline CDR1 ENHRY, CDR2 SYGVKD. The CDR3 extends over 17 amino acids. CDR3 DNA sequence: TGTGCCATCAGTGATTCCCCTTTGCGGGGGGCTTCAAGAGACCCGGACTTC. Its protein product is CAISDSPLRGASRDPDF.

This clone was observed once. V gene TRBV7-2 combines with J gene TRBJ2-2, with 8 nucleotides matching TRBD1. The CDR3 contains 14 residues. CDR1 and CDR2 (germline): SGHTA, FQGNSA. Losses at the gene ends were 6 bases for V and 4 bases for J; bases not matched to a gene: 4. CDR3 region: CASRPGGGTGELFF. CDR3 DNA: TGTGCCAGCAGACCAGGGGGCGGCACCGGGGAGCTGTTTTTT.

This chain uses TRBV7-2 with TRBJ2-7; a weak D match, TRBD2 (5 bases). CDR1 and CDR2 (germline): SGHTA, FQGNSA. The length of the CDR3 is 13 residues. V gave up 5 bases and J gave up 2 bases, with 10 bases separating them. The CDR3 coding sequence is TGTGCCAGCAGCGAGGACTCGACCTACGAGCAGTACTTC. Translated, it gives CASSEDSTYEQYF.

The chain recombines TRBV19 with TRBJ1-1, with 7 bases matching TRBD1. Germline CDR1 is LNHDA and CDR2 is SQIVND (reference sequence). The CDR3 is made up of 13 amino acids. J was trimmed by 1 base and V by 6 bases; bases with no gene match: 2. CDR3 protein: CASRGQPNTEAFF. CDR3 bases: TGTGCCAGTAGGGGACAGCCGAACACTGAAGCTTTCTTT.

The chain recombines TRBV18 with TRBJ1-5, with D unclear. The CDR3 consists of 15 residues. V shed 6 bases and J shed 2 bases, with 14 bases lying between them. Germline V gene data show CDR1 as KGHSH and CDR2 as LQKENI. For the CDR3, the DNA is TGTGCCAGCTCCTCCGGGTACTTAGGCAATCAGCCCCAGCATTTT. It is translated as CASSSGYLGNQPQHF.

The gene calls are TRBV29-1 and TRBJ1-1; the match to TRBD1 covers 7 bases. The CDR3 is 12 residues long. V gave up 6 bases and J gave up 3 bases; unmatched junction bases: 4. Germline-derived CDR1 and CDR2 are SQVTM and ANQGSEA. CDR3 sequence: CSVGQLDTEAFF. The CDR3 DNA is TGCAGCGTGGGACAGCTTGACACTGAAGCTTTCTTT.

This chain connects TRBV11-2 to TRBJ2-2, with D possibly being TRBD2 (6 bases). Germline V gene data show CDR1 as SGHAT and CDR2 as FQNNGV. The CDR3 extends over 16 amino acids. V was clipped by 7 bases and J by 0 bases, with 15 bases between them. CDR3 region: CASTSGPGANTGELFF. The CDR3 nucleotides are TGTGCCAGCACCTCGGGGCCGGGGGCGAACACCGGGGAGCTGTTTTTT.

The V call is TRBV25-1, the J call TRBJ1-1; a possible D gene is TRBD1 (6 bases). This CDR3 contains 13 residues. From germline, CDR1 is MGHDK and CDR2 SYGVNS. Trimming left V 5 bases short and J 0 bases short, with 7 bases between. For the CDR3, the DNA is TGTGCCAGCAGTCAGGGGATGAACACTGAAGCTTTCTTT. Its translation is CASSQGMNTEAFF.

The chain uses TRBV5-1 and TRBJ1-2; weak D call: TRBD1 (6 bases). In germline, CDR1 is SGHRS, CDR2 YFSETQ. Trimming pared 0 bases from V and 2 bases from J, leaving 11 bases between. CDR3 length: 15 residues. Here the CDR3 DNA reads TGCGCCAGCAGCTTGGAAAGGACAGCGAACTATGGCTACACCTTC. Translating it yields CASSLERTANYGYTF.